This T cell receptor (beta chain) was identified in a study of shared clonotypes between healthy human individuals. Study-wide findings and caveats: Generally, naive subsets (rather than memory subsets) showed larger estimated richness.

There are 16 residues in the CDR3. Trimming removed 0 bases at V and 4 bases at J, with 13 bases between. The germline CDR1 and CDR2 sequences are LNHNV and YYDKDF (reference sequence). The naive CD8 population came from CD45RO-negative cells selected for CCR7, without terminally differentiated effector memory CD45RA+ cells. Regarding this clone: Its antigen is unknown.

The table came from immunoSEQ multiplex PCR; TCRdb's copy has only in-frame clones and leaves some out. The sample yields about 820,000 clones, roughly 92% seen once. The rearrangement joins TRBV15 to TRBJ2-1; a weak D match, TRBD1 (6 bases). The receptor's source is a young man in good health. The sample was naive CD8+ T cells sorted from blood. In DNA form, the CDR3 reads TGTGCCACCAGCAGAGATGGGCCAGGGGTATACAATGAGCAGTTCTTC. This codes for CATSRDGPGVYNEQFF.